The 25 T cell receptor beta chains given below trace back to one sample, sequenced in a study of cytomegalovirus exposure and HLA in healthy donors. PCR employed 60 Vbeta and 13 Jbeta primers. Assay used: immunoSEQ multiplex PCR; TCRdb lists only in-frame clones, some missing. The sample has fewer than 250,000 clones; more than 60% are singletons. Sequencing used PBMCs. These receptors originate from a woman in her twenties or thirties in good health and CMV-seronegative.

The CDR3 nucleotides read TGTGCCAGTAGTATCAGCGGGTCCGTGAACACTGAAGCTTTCTTT. Translation gives CASSISGSVNTEAFF. The V and J genes are TRBV19 and TRBJ1-1; D is unclear. Germline CDR1 and CDR2: LNHDA and SQIVND (reference sequence). The CDR3 length is 15 residues. The V end was cut by 3 bases, the J end by 0 bases, with 11 bases between.

The J gene is TRBJ1-4, the V gene TRBV25-1, with 10 bases lining up with TRBD1. The CDR3 runs 14 residues. From germline, CDR1 is MGHDK and CDR2 SYGVNS. Germline trimming cut 2 bases from V and 11 bases from J; bases unmatched to any gene: 5. In DNA, the CDR3 is TGTGCCAGCAGTGAAGGGACAGGGGTTGGGAAACTGTTTTTT. Translating gives CASSEGTGVGKLFF.

About this clone itself: Other DNA sequences in the sample encode the same CDR3. The CDR3 protein is CASSVQGETQYF. The DNA for the CDR3 is TGTGCCAGCAGCGTCCAGGGGGAGACCCAGTACTTC. The V gene is TRBV9, the J gene TRBJ2-5, with TRBD1 as a possible D gene (6 bases). Germline CDR1 SGDLS, CDR2 YYNGEE. V lost 2 bases and J lost 5, with 7 bases in between. The CDR3 consists of 12 residues.

The rearrangement uses TRBV2 and TRBJ2-5; perhaps TRBD1 as D (5 bases). V was cut by 4 bases and J by 5 bases, with 20 bases left in between. The V gene's germline CDR1 is SNHLY and CDR2 FYNNEI. There are 16 residues in the CDR3. DNA for the CDR3: TGTGCCAGCAGTGGGGGTCAGACAGTGCCCAATGAGACCCAGTACTTC. This sequence encodes CASSGGQTVPNETQYF.

The chain couples TRBV7-9 to TRBJ2-3, with a weak D call TRBD2 (7 bases). This CDR3 has 16 residues. The germline V and J ends were trimmed by 0 bases and 4 bases, with 14 bases remaining between them. Germline V gene data show CDR1 as SEHNR and CDR2 as FQNEAQ (reference sequence). The CDR3 loop is CASSLAAGAAADTQYF. CDR3 nucleotides: TGTGCCAGCAGCTTAGCGGCGGGGGCCGCTGCAGATACGCAGTATTTT.

CDR3 sequence: CASSPGSIYGYTF. The CDR3 DNA follows: TGTGCCAGCAGTCCTGGGAGTATTTATGGCTACACCTTC. V and J are TRBV6-5 and TRBJ1-2; D is unresolved. The CDR3 is 13 amino acids. CDR1 MNHEY and CDR2 SVGAGI come from the germline V gene. V lost 5 bases and J lost 5, with 12 bases in between.

The V call is TRBV6-4, the J call TRBJ2-1, with 9 bases fitting TRBD1. CDR3 length equals 14 residues. V gave up 5 bases and J gave up 11 bases; unmatched junction bases: 10. Germline V gene sequence: CDR1 MRHNA, CDR2 SNTAGT. In nucleotides, the CDR3 is TGTGCCAGCAGTCCGGGACAGGGTATAGTAAAGCAGTTCTTC. As protein: CASSPGQGIVKQFF.

This chain joins TRBV2 and TRBJ1-5, with no clear D. The CDR3 extends over 15 amino acids. CDR1 SNHLY and CDR2 FYNNEI come from the germline V gene. Trimming shortened V by 3 bases and J by 4 bases, and 13 bases separated the two germline ends. The CDR3 DNA sequence: TGTGCCAGCAGTGACTTGGGCTTAATGAATCAGCCCCAGCATTTT. Translation: CASSDLGLMNQPQHF.

The chain uses TRBV2 and TRBJ1-2; no firm D call. The CDR3 consists of 11 residues. Germline V gene data show CDR1 as SNHLY and CDR2 as FYNNEI. V shed 11 bases and J shed 8 bases, with 15 bases lying between them. The CDR3 sequence is CAVEGPLGYTF. DNA for the CDR3: TGTGCCGTCGAGGGCCCCCTGGGCTACACCTTC.

This clone was found once. The J gene is TRBJ2-2, the V gene TRBV7-8; D may be TRBD1 (5 bases). The germline gives CDR1 SGHVS, CDR2 FQNEAQ. The CDR3 sequence is 16 residues long. Trimming left V 1 base short and J 0 bases short, with 9 bases between. The CDR3: CASSLVVGPNTGELFF. The CDR3 DNA sequence: TGTGCCAGCAGCTTAGTCGTGGGGCCGAACACCGGGGAGCTGTTTTTT. Combining the CDR3 with reference TRBV7-8 and TRBJ2-2 gives the whole variable domain GAGVSQSPRYKVAKRGQDVALRCDPISGHVSLFWYQQALGQGPEFLTYFQNEAQLDKSGLPSDRFFAERPEGSVSTLKIQRTQQEDSAVYLCASSLVVGPNTGELFFGEGSRLTVL.

V gene TRBV7-9 combines with J gene TRBJ1-1; TRBD1 agrees at 8 bases. The CDR3 loop spans 14 amino acids. After removal of 5 bases from V and 6 bases from J, the junction contained 8 bases not matched to a gene. CDR1 and CDR2 from the germline V gene are SEHNR and FQNEAQ (reference sequence). In nucleotides, the CDR3 is TGTGCCAGCAGCAGACTGACAGGGGAGCCTGAAGCTTTCTTT. This sequence encodes CASSRLTGEPEAFF.

The chain uses TRBV9 and TRBJ2-1; TRBD2 matches 12 bases. Trimming removed 4 bases from V and 7 bases from J; junction bases left unmatched: 6. CDR1 SGDLS and CDR2 YYNGEE come from the germline V gene. The CDR3 sequence is 15 residues long. The CDR3 coding sequence is TGTGCCAGCAGCCCCGGACTAGCGGGAAGTAATGAGCAGTTCTTC. Encoded protein: CASSPGLAGSNEQFF.

The J gene is TRBJ1-2, the V gene TRBV5-4; 8 bases align to TRBD1. The CDR3 is 16 amino acids. J lost 3 bases, V lost 4 bases, and 11 bases had no gene match. CDR1 SGHNT and CDR2 YYREEE come from the germline V gene (reference sequence). CDR3 bases: TGTGCCAGCAGCCAAGCTGGACAGGGCAGGGACTATGGCTACACCTTC. It codes for CASSQAGQGRDYGYTF. Filled out from reference TRBV5-4 and TRBJ1-2, the complete variable domain reads ETGVTQSPTHLIKTRGQQVTLRCSSQSGHNTVSWYQQALGQGPQFIFQYYREEENGRGNFPPRFSGLQFPNYSSELNVNALELDDSALYLCASSQAGQGRDYGYTFGSGTRLTVV.

J is TRBJ1-4 and V is TRBV5-5; 7 positions match TRBD1. The V and J ends lost 3 bases and 8 bases, in that order; junction bases with no gene match: 7. The CDR3 loop spans 14 amino acids. Germline V lookup: CDR1 SGHKS, CDR2 YYEKEE (reference sequence). The CDR3 region has the DNA TGTGCCAGCAGCTCTAACAGGGGCGACGAAAAACTGTTTTTT. The encoded protein is CASSSNRGDEKLFF.

As concerns this clone: Because it lacks the conserved phenylalanine or tryptophan at the end, this CDR3 is likely a read error. J is TRBJ2-2 and V is TRBV6-4, with no clear D. V was shortened by 0 bases and J by 3 bases, with 2 bases between the two germline ends. There are 13 residues in the CDR3. CDR1 is MRHNA, CDR2 SNTAGT, per germline. CDR3 nucleotide sequence: TGTGCCAGCAGTGACTCATACACCGGGGAGCTGTTTTTG. It is translated as CASSDSYTGELFL.

The chain combines TRBV30 with TRBJ1-3, with D unclear. CDR3 length: 15 amino acids. The ends were cut back, 2 bases at V and 3 bases at J, with 14 bases in the middle. CDR1 is GTSNPN and CDR2 is SVGIG in the germline V gene (reference sequence). The CDR3 reads CAWSQPHGDGNTIYF. CDR3 nucleotides: TGTGCCTGGAGTCAACCCCATGGAGATGGAAACACCATATATTTT.

The chain joins TRBV4-1 to TRBJ2-7; TRBD2 is a possible D gene (5 bases). This CDR3 has 16 residues. Trimming removed 4 bases at V and 0 bases at J, with 16 bases between. The V gene's germline CDR1 is MGHRA and CDR2 YSYEKL. CDR3 coding DNA: TGCGCCAGCAGCCGAAGTCAAGTGGGGAGCTCCTACGAGCAGTACTTC. Its translation: CASSRSQVGSSYEQYF.

V gene TRBV6-6 combines with J gene TRBJ1-1; D gene ambiguous. Germline V gene sequence: CDR1 MNHNY, CDR2 SVGAGI (reference sequence). The ends were cut back, 5 bases at V and 6 bases at J, with 16 bases in the middle. The CDR3 contains 14 residues. In nucleotides, the CDR3 is TGTGCCAGCAGTCTAAGAGCCGGGGATCCTGAAGCTTTCTTT. Its translation: CASSLRAGDPEAFF.

The CDR3: CASSGGQGMGNTIYF. The DNA for the CDR3 is TGTGCCAGCAGTGGGGGACAGGGGATGGGAAACACCATATATTTT. V gene TRBV6-5 combines with J gene TRBJ1-3; 10 positions match TRBD1. The CDR3 sequence is 15 residues long. Looked up from germline, CDR1 is MNHEY and CDR2 is SVGAGI. Trimming removed 5 bases from V and 4 bases from J; junction bases left unmatched: 5.

The V and J genes are TRBV7-9 and TRBJ2-7; D is unclear. This CDR3 spans 12 amino acids. The V end was cut by 1 base, the J end by 9 bases, with 10 bases between. Germline CDR1 and CDR2: SEHNR and FQNEAQ (reference sequence). CDR3 coding DNA: TGTGCCAGCAGCTTAGATGGAGCCCGGCAGTACTTC. Residues: CASSLDGARQYF.

This clone was seen more than once but under ten times. The gene calls are TRBV7-8 and TRBJ2-7; D is possibly TRBD1 (6 bases). The germline gives CDR1 SGHVS, CDR2 FQNEAQ. The germline V and J ends were trimmed by 6 bases and 7 bases, with 16 bases remaining between them. This CDR3 has 13 amino acids. The CDR3 loop reads CASRVGHLKEQYF. The CDR3 DNA is TGTGCCAGCAGAGTGGGACACCTCAAGGAGCAGTACTTC.

The chain couples TRBV9 to TRBJ2-7; D gene ambiguous. CDR1 is SGDLS, CDR2 YYNGEE, per germline. V was trimmed by 0 bases and J by 0 bases, leaving 13 bases between them. The CDR3 totals 16 residues. CDR3 nucleotide sequence: TGTGCCAGCAGCGTAGATTGGGCCGCACCCTCCTACGAGCAGTACTTC. Encoded protein: CASSVDWAAPSYEQYF. Drawing the rest from reference TRBV9 and TRBJ2-7, the complete variable domain is DSGVTQTPKHLITATGQRVTLRCSPRSGDLSVYWYQQSLDQGLQFLIQYYNGEERAKGNILERFSAQQFPDLHSELNLSSLELGDSALYFCASSVDWAAPSYEQYFGPGTRLTVT.

V gene TRBV25-1 combines with J gene TRBJ2-7; D is possibly TRBD2 (6 bases). The V gene lost 7 bases and the J gene lost 5 bases, with 21 bases spanning the gap. CDR3 length: 15 residues. Germline CDR1 is MGHDK and CDR2 is SYGVNS. The DNA for the CDR3 is TGTGCCAGCACCCGGAGCCAGGGACTTGGGCACGAGCAGTACTTC. This encodes CASTRSQGLGHEQYF.

V gene TRBV5-1 combines with J gene TRBJ2-2; perhaps TRBD1 as D (6 bases). V was pared by 3 bases and J by 5 bases, with 14 bases between. Germline V CDR1 and CDR2: SGHRS, YFSETQ. CDR3 size: 15 residues. The chain's CDR3 is CASSSRGIGTGELFF. The CDR3 DNA sequence: TGCGCCAGCAGCTCCAGGGGTATAGGGACCGGGGAGCTGTTTTTT.

The chain combines TRBV2 with TRBJ2-7; 7 bases map to TRBD2. Losses at the gene ends were 1 base for V and 5 bases for J; bases not matched to a gene: 8. Germline V gene data show CDR1 as SNHLY and CDR2 as FYNNEI. CDR3 length: 15 amino acids. As DNA, the CDR3 is TGTGCCAGCAGTGAAGTGAATAGCGGGTCCGACGAGCAGTACTTC. Its protein is CASSEVNSGSDEQYF.